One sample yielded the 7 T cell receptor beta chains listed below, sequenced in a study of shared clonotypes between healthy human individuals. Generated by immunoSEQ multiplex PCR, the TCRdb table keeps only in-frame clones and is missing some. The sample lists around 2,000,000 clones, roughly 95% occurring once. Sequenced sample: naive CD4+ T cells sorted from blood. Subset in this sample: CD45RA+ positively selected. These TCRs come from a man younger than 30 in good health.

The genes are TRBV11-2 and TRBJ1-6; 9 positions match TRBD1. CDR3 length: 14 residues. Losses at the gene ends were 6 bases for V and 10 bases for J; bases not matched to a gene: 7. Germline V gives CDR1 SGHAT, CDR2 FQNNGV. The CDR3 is CASSSDRGGSPLHF. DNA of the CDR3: TGTGCCAGCAGTTCGGACAGGGGCGGGTCACCCCTCCACTTT. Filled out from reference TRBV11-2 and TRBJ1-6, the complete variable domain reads EAGVAQSPRYKIIEKRQSVAFWCNPISGHATLYWYQQILGQGPKLLIQFQNNGVVDDSQLPKDRFSAERLKGVDSTLKIQPAKLEDSAVYLCASSSDRGGSPLHFGNGTRLTVT.

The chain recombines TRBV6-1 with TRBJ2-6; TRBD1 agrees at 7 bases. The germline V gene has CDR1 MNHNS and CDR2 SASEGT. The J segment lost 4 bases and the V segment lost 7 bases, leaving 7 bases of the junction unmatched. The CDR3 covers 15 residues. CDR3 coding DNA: TGTGCCAGCAACCCTACAGGGGTAGGGGCCAACGTCCTGACTTTC. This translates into CASNPTGVGANVLTF.

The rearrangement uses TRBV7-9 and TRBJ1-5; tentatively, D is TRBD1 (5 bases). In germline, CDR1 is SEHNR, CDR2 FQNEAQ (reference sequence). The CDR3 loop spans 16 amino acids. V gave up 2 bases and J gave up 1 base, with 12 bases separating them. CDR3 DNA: TGTGCCAGCAGCTTATGGGGCGGGGAGAGCAATCAGCCCCAGCATTTT. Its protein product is CASSLWGGESNQPQHF.

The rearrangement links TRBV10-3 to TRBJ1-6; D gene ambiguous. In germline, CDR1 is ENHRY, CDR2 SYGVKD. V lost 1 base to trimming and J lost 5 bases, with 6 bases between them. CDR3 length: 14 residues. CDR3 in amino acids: CAISEWLDNSPLHF. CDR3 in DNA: TGTGCCATCAGTGAGTGGCTGGATAATTCACCCCTCCACTTT.

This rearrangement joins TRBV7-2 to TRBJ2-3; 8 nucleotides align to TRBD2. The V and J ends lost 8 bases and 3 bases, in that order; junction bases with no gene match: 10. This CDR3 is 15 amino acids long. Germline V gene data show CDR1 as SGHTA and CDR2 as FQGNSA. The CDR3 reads CASSRTGGPTDTQYF. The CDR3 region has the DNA TGTGCCAGCTCCCGAACGGGGGGGCCGACAGATACGCAGTATTTT.

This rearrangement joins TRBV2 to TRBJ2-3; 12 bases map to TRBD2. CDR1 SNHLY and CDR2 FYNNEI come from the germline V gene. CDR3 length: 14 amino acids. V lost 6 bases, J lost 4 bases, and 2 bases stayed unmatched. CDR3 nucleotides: TGTGCCAGCAGCGGGACTAGCGGGTCAGATACGCAGTATTTT. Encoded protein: CASSGTSGSDTQYF.

CDR3 DNA sequence: TGTGCCAGCAGCCCCCAGGGGGGTGGTAATGAAAAACTGTTTTTT. Protein sequence: CASSPQGGGNEKLFF. The chain is built from TRBV7-9 and TRBJ1-4, with 7 bases aligning to TRBD1. The ends lost 5 bases at V and 4 bases at J; junction bases unmatched: 7. Germline V gene data show CDR1 as SEHNR and CDR2 as FQNEAQ (reference sequence). There are 15 residues in the CDR3.